The 25 T cell receptor beta chains in this list originate from one sample, sequenced in a study of PD-L1 blockade in urothelial cancer. Sequenced by immunoSEQ multiplex PCR; TCRdb stores in-frame clones only, minus some. Of tens of thousands of clones listed, around 82% are singletons. Time point noted: peripheral blood 6 weeks after treatment start. The sequences come from PBMCs, collected around atezolizumab (anti-PD-L1) treatment. The receptors stem from a man aged 50-60 years with urothelial cancer.

The CDR3 here is CASSFATGSHYQETQYF. Here the CDR3 DNA reads TGTGCCAGCAGCTTCGCGACAGGGTCGCACTATCAAGAGACCCAGTACTTC. J is TRBJ2-5 and V is TRBV7-9; TRBD1 matches 7 bases. The germline V gene encodes CDR1 SEHNR and CDR2 FQNEAQ (reference sequence). V lost 3 bases to trimming and J lost 2 bases; unmatched junction nucleotides: 12. The CDR3 contains 17 residues.

The chain recombines TRBV30 with TRBJ2-4, with D perhaps TRBD1 (6 bases). Per germline, CDR1 GTSNPN and CDR2 SVGIG (reference sequence). Trimming stripped 2 bases from V and 0 bases from J, with 14 bases between. The CDR3 length is 16 residues. The CDR3 loop is CAWSLPGALAKNIQYF. The DNA of the CDR3 is TGTGCCTGGAGTCTCCCAGGGGCCCTAGCCAAAAACATTCAGTACTTC.

The rearrangement uses TRBV18 and TRBJ2-7; 7 nucleotides align to TRBD1. Losses at the gene ends were 8 bases for V and 0 bases for J; bases not matched to a gene: 7. Germline V lookup: CDR1 KGHSH, CDR2 LQKENI. There are 14 residues in the CDR3. CDR3 sequence: CASHDRASSYEQYF. CDR3 bases: TGTGCCAGCCACGACAGGGCTAGCTCCTACGAGCAGTACTTC.

V is TRBV11-2 and J is TRBJ2-1, with 7 bases fitting TRBD2. Germline V lookup: CDR1 SGHAT, CDR2 FQNNGV. This CDR3 is 15 amino acids long. V lost 1 base, J lost 5 bases, and 5 bases stayed unmatched. The CDR3 DNA sequence: TGTGCCAGCAGCTTAGCAGGAGCGGGGAACAATGAGCAGTTCTTC. Translating it yields CASSLAGAGNNEQFF.

The table lists this clone with a count of one. The chain recombines TRBV18 with TRBJ1-1, with D possibly matching TRBD1 (5 bases). CDR3 size: 14 residues. V was clipped by 1 base and J by 4 bases, with 10 bases between them. CDR1 is KGHSH and CDR2 is LQKENI in the germline V gene. The CDR3 protein is CASSPLRQFTEAFF. The DNA for the CDR3 is TGTGCCAGCTCACCACTTAGACAGTTCACTGAAGCTTTCTTT.

By sample share, this clone is medium-sized. This rearrangement joins TRBV6-5 to TRBJ2-7; tentative D call: TRBD2 (6 bases). Trimming took off 0 bases at V and 7 bases at J, with 10 bases between the two ends. In germline, CDR1 is MNHEY, CDR2 SVGAGI. This CDR3 contains 13 residues. The CDR3 DNA reads TGTGCCAGCAGTTACTCAGGGGCGGGGGAGCAGTACTTC. It translates to CASSYSGAGEQYF.

Here the CDR3 reads CASSEVGGRGYPYEQYF. In DNA, the CDR3 is TGTGCCAGCAGTGAAGTTGGGGGGAGGGGTTATCCCTACGAGCAGTACTTC. This chain uses TRBV6-1 with TRBJ2-7, with 7 bases that match TRBD2. The CDR3 runs to 17 residues. V shed 1 base, J shed 2 bases, and the junction held 11 bases outside the gene matches. The germline gives CDR1 MNHNS, CDR2 SASEGT.

The chain has TRBV27 and TRBJ1-1; no clear D gene. The CDR3 runs 12 residues. Germline assignment: CDR1 MNHEY and CDR2 SMNVEV (reference sequence). The V end was cut by 6 bases, the J end by 6 bases, with 11 bases between. The DNA for the CDR3 is TGTGCCAGCAGCCTCCCTAACTCTGAAGCTTTCTTT. It encodes CASSLPNSEAFF.

The chain recombines TRBV5-1 with TRBJ2-6, with 7 bases lining up with TRBD1. The J segment lost 4 bases and the V segment lost 3 bases, leaving 7 bases of the junction unmatched. Germline lookup yields CDR1 SGHRS and CDR2 YFSETQ. The length of the CDR3 is 16 residues. CDR3 region: CASSYTTGAGANVLTF. CDR3 nucleotide sequence: TGCGCCAGCAGCTATACAACAGGGGCCGGGGCCAACGTCCTGACTTTC.

The V call is TRBV9, the J call TRBJ1-3; 8 bases match TRBD1. The CDR3 contains 17 residues. V shed 0 bases, J shed 2 bases, and the junction held 7 bases outside the gene matches. Germline CDR1 and CDR2: SGDLS and YYNGEE. Here the CDR3 reads CASSVVDRGVTGNTIYF. As DNA, the CDR3 is TGTGCCAGCAGCGTAGTCGACAGGGGAGTTACTGGAAACACCATATATTTT.

The chain combines TRBV5-8 with TRBJ1-4; D not certain. This CDR3 has 14 amino acids. Germline V gives CDR1 SGHTS, CDR2 YDEGEE. V dropped 4 bases and J dropped 6 bases, with 13 bases sitting between them. The CDR3 loop is CASSPLWQDEKLFF. The CDR3 DNA follows: TGTGCCAGCAGCCCCTTATGGCAGGATGAAAAACTGTTTTTT.

J is TRBJ2-1 and V is TRBV18, with 7 bases fitting TRBD1. The CDR3 has 14 amino acids. The germline V gene has CDR1 KGHSH and CDR2 LQKENI. Trimming removed 0 bases from V and 4 bases from J; junction bases left unmatched: 0. CDR3 coding DNA: TGTGCCAGCTCACCACCGGACAGGTACAATGAGCAGTTCTTC. As protein: CASSPPDRYNEQFF.

V usage is TRBV6-1 and J usage is TRBJ1-5; 9 bases are shared with TRBD1. With V trimmed by 7 bases and J by 7 bases, 5 bases remained unmatched. Looked up from germline, CDR1 is MNHNS and CDR2 is SASEGT. The CDR3 has 13 amino acids. In DNA, the CDR3 is TGTGCCAGCACCGGGACAGGGTCCCAGCCCCAGCATTTT. Translating gives CASTGTGSQPQHF.

The chain recombines TRBV10-1 with TRBJ2-3, with a possible D match to TRBD1 (6 bases). Germline V gene data show CDR1 as WNHNN and CDR2 as SYGVQD (reference sequence). Trimming took off 0 bases at V and 5 bases at J, with 9 bases between the two ends. CDR3 length: 14 residues. The CDR3 loop is CASSESNREDTQYF. CDR3 DNA: TGCGCCAGCAGTGAGTCAAACAGGGAAGATACGCAGTATTTT.

The gene calls are TRBV4-2 and TRBJ1-6; D may be TRBD1 (6 bases). This CDR3 spans 18 amino acids. Germline CDR1 is LGHNA and CDR2 is YNFKEQ. Between the trimmed V and J ends, which lost 3 bases and 9 bases, there was a span of 24 bases. This CDR3 is CASSHHDRLDRRGSPLHF. DNA of the CDR3: TGTGCCAGCAGCCACCATGACCGATTAGACAGGCGCGGTTCACCCCTCCACTTT.

J is TRBJ2-7 and V is TRBV29-1; D possibly corresponds to TRBD1 (6 bases). Trimming removed 0 bases from V and 3 bases from J, with 12 bases in between. The germline CDR1 and CDR2 sequences are SQVTM and ANQGSEA. The CDR3 has 14 residues. The CDR3 region is CSVEDRGRGYEQYF. The DNA of the CDR3 is TGCAGCGTTGAAGATCGGGGCAGGGGCTACGAGCAGTACTTC.

The J gene is TRBJ2-1, the V gene TRBV6-1, with TRBD2 matching over 7 bases. V gave up 1 base and J gave up 15 bases; unmatched junction bases: 6. The germline V gene has CDR1 MNHNS and CDR2 SASEGT. The CDR3 length is 12 residues. CDR3 in amino acids: CASSEGGTTGFF. CDR3 coding DNA: TGTGCCAGCAGTGAAGGTGGGACTACCGGGTTCTTC.

The J gene is TRBJ1-1, the V gene TRBV4-3, with 7 bases that match TRBD1. The germline gives CDR1 LGHNA, CDR2 YSLEER. The CDR3 has 14 residues. The trim removed 3 bases at V and 6 bases at J, leaving 7 bases unmatched. The CDR3, as DNA: TGCGCCAGCAGCCATAACACAGGGGCCGCTGAAGCTTTCTTT. Protein product: CASSHNTGAAEAFF.

This rearrangement joins TRBV10-3 to TRBJ1-2; 11 bases are shared with TRBD1. The CDR3 has 16 residues. Germline CDR1 is ENHRY and CDR2 is SYGVKD. The V and J ends lost 3 bases and 8 bases, in that order; junction bases with no gene match: 11. CDR3 amino acids: CAISENTRTGGVGYTF. Here the CDR3 DNA reads TGTGCCATCAGTGAAAACACTCGGACAGGGGGCGTCGGCTACACCTTC.

Details on this clone: Other DNA sequences of this sample code for an identical CDR3. The chain employs TRBV27 and TRBJ2-2; D is perhaps TRBD1 (6 bases). This CDR3 has 16 amino acids. Germline V CDR1 and CDR2: MNHEY, SMNVEV (reference sequence). V was trimmed by 0 bases and J by 4 bases, leaving 12 bases between them. For the CDR3, the DNA is TGTGCCAGCAGTTTATCAGACAGGATATCCACCGGGGAGCTGTTTTTT. It translates to CASSLSDRISTGELFF.

The chain combines TRBV4-3 with TRBJ1-2; D uncertain. The V gene's germline CDR1 is LGHNA and CDR2 YSLEER. V dropped 3 bases and J dropped 2 bases, with 10 bases sitting between them. The CDR3 has 14 residues. The CDR3 here is CASSQVLRNYGYTF. In nucleotides, the CDR3 is TGCGCCAGCAGCCAGGTACTAAGAAACTATGGCTACACCTTC.

J is TRBJ2-6 and V is TRBV18; D gene uncertain. The V and J ends lost 5 bases and 1 base respectively, with 9 bases between them. Germline CDR1 KGHSH, CDR2 LQKENI. The CDR3 spans 15 residues. This CDR3 reads CASSTLQSGANVLTF. The CDR3 nucleotides read TGTGCCAGCTCAACACTACAGTCTGGGGCCAACGTCCTGACTTTC.

In its sample, this clone was seen once. The gene calls are TRBV7-6 and TRBJ1-1; 7 nucleotides agree with TRBD1. The V gene end was trimmed by 2 bases and the J gene end by 4 bases; junction bases not matched to a gene: 16. Germline V CDR1 and CDR2: SGHVS, FNYEAQ. The CDR3 runs to 18 residues. CDR3 in DNA: TGTGCCAGCAGCTTATTCCCCCCCAATCCCTCAGGGGGCACTGAAGCTTTCTTT. Translating gives CASSLFPPNPSGGTEAFF.

The V call is TRBV29-1, the J call TRBJ2-2; 8 bases are a match to TRBD1. The V segment lost 5 bases and the J segment 3 bases; nucleotides outside the gene matches: 2. In germline, CDR1 is SQVTM, CDR2 ANQGSEA. CDR3 length: 13 residues. CDR3 region: CSVLGQDTGELFF. Here the CDR3 DNA reads TGCAGCGTTTTGGGACAGGACACCGGGGAGCTGTTTTTT.

Written as DNA, the CDR3 is TGTGCCAGCAGCCCTCGGGACAGGGGGCTCACTGAAGCTTTCTTT. Translation gives CASSPRDRGLTEAFF. The chain is built from TRBV7-9 and TRBJ1-1; TRBD1 matches at 12 bases. CDR3 length: 15 residues. V dropped 5 bases and J dropped 4; count of bases not matched to a gene: 5. Germline loops: CDR1 SEHNR, CDR2 FQNEAQ (reference sequence).